This passage covers 15 T cell receptor beta chains from one sample sequenced in a study of T cells in Graves' hyperthyroidism and ophthalmopathy (dated by TCRdb to about 2019). The library was prepared using multiplex PCR. Sequenced on an Illumina HiSeq 2000. Amplification of TCR beta CDR3 regions was carried out from RNA transcripts. For the first round of RT-PCR on the TCR CDR3, the HTBI primer set was used together with the Qiagen OneStep RT-PCR kit. The public sequencing data were trimmed at Q25 with fastp and processed into clonotypes with MiXCR by TCRdb, which kept only in-frame beta chains. Rows matching on CDR3 protein sequence are summarized as one entry with the most common DNA and genes. Here the sample has about 420,000 distinct CDR3 sequences; more than 15% occur a single time. Clones ranked in the top ten supply around 14% of the sample. Source material: blood. The origin of the receptors is a woman aged 18-29 years with Graves' hyperthyroidism.

This clonotype was detected ten times or more. The chain uses TRBV3-1 and TRBJ1-5; a weak D match, TRBD1 (6 bases). The CDR3 totals 15 residues. Germline assignment: CDR1 LGHDT and CDR2 YNNKEL (reference sequence). With 1 base removed from V and 6 bases from J, the gap between germline ends came to 13 bases. CDR3 amino acids: CASSQANRVGQPQHF. In DNA form, the CDR3 reads TGTGCCAGCAGCCAAGCTAACAGGGTTGGTCAGCCCCAGCATTTT.

V is TRBV5-6 and J is TRBJ2-7; D may be TRBD1 or TRBD2 (5 bases each). Germline CDR1 reads SGHDT; CDR2 reads YYEEEE. This CDR3 has 17 residues. The V end lost 6 bases, the J end lost 2 bases, and 24 bases lay between the germline ends. The CDR3 reads CASTQTPPRGRAYEQYF. In DNA form, the CDR3 reads TGTGCCAGCACGCAAACCCCCCCCCGGGGCAGGGCCTACGAGCAGTACTTC.

The chain has TRBV15 and TRBJ2-7; unclear D gene. The V gene's germline CDR1 is LNHNV and CDR2 YYDKDF (reference sequence). This CDR3 spans 15 amino acids. V was shortened by 5 bases and J by 1 base, with 15 bases between the two germline ends. In DNA, the CDR3 is TGTGCCACCAGCTCCCGGTCGGCACAATCCTACGAGCAGTACTTC. Translated: CATSSRSAQSYEQYF. The full variable domain, rest sourced from reference TRBV15 and TRBJ2-7, is DAMVIQNPRYQVTQFGKPVTLSCSQTLNHNVMYWYQQKSSQAPKLLFHYYDKDFNNEADTPDNFQSRRPNTSFCFLDIRSPGLGDTAMYLCATSSRSAQSYEQYFGPGTRLTVT.

This clonotype has a handful of counts. V and J are TRBV3-1 and TRBJ2-7; D unresolved. Germline V lookup: CDR1 LGHDT, CDR2 YNNKEL (reference sequence). Trimming removed 1 base from V and 0 bases from J, with 10 bases in between. CDR3 length equals 15 residues. DNA for the CDR3: TGTGCCAGCAGCCAAGGTGCGGAAAGCTCCTACGAGCAGTACTTC. Protein sequence: CASSQGAESSYEQYF.

The chain is built from TRBV7-6 and TRBJ2-2; no firm D call. Germline V lookup: CDR1 SGHVS, CDR2 FNYEAQ. CDR3 length equals 19 residues. V dropped 1 base and J dropped 0 bases, with 18 bases sitting between them. The CDR3 DNA reads as TGTGCCAGCAGCTTAGAAGTGGTTCGGTTGACTTCGAACACCGGGGAGCTGTTTTTT. It yields the protein CASSLEVVRLTSNTGELFF. Based on the CDR3 plus reference TRBV7-6 and TRBJ2-2, the full variable domain is GAGVSQSPRYKVTKRGQDVALRCDPISGHVSLYWYRQALGQGPEFLTYFNYEAQQDKSGLPNDRFSAERPEGSISTLTIQRTEQRDSAMYRCASSLEVVRLTSNTGELFFGEGSRLTVL.

This clonotype has a count of ten or more. The chain links TRBV28 to TRBJ2-7; 7 nucleotides match TRBD2. V trimming: 6 bases; J trimming: 6 bases; junction bases outside the gene matches: 11. The germline V gene has CDR1 MDHEN and CDR2 SYDVKM. This CDR3 has 14 amino acids. The CDR3 is CASRAGGVRGEQYF. Here the CDR3 DNA reads TGTGCCAGCAGGGCTGGGGGGGTACGGGGCGAGCAGTACTTC. Based on the CDR3 plus reference TRBV28 and TRBJ2-7, the full variable domain is DVKVTQSSRYLVKRTGEKVFLECVQDMDHENMFWYRQDPGLGLRLIYFSYDVKMKEKGDIPEGYSVSREKKERFSLILESASTNQTSMYLCASRAGGVRGEQYFGPGTRLTVT.

V gene TRBV20-1 combines with J gene TRBJ2-3; 15 bases fit TRBD2. The germline gives CDR1 DFQATT, CDR2 SNEGSKA (reference sequence). The CDR3 spans 19 residues. V lost 3 bases, J lost 7 bases, and 17 bases stayed unmatched. The CDR3 loop is CSASFGLAGGPPIGNTQYF. Here the CDR3 DNA reads TGCAGTGCTAGCTTCGGACTAGCGGGGGGGCCACCGATAGGAAATACGCAGTATTTT.

The sample holds many counts of this clonotype. V and J are TRBV11-2 and TRBJ2-1; TRBD2 agrees at 10 bases. The J segment lost 1 base and the V segment lost 3 bases, leaving 15 bases of the junction unmatched. This CDR3 is 20 amino acids long. In germline, CDR1 is SGHAT, CDR2 FQNNGV. The CDR3 DNA reads TGTGCCAGCAGCTTCCTAGCGGGAGACCGTAATATTAGGTCCTACAATGAGCAGTTCTTC. As protein: CASSFLAGDRNIRSYNEQFF.

This clonotype was seen many times. The V and J genes are TRBV12-3 or TRBV12-4 and TRBJ2-7; 8 nucleotides line up with TRBD2. The CDR3 is 14 amino acids. The junction had 4 bases not matched to a gene; V was cut back by 3 bases and J by 3 bases. The CDR3 DNA follows: TGTGCCAGCAGTTTCGGGGGGGCCCTCTACGAGCAGTACTTC. Residues: CASSFGGALYEQYF.

This clonotype was detected a few times. The rearrangement uses TRBV6-1 and TRBJ1-6, with D uncertain. Trimming removed 9 bases at V and 10 bases at J, with 16 bases between. The CDR3 length is 13 residues. Germline lookup yields CDR1 MNHNS and CDR2 SASEGT. CDR3 bases: TGTGCCAGTCTATCAGACAAGGGATCACCCCTCCACTTT. This translates into CASLSDKGSPLHF.

At least ten counts were recorded for this clonotype. The rearrangement uses TRBV9 and TRBJ1-4; TRBD1 matches at 8 bases. The J segment lost 7 bases and the V segment lost 0 bases, leaving 5 bases of the junction unmatched. The CDR3 has 15 amino acids. Germline V gene lookup returns CDR1 SGDLS and CDR2 YYNGEE. The CDR3 nucleotides read TGTGCCAGCAGCGTAGGGACAGGGCGCGGTGAAAAACTGTTTTTT. This codes for CASSVGTGRGEKLFF.

The table lists this clonotype with many counts. V gene TRBV2 combines with J gene TRBJ2-1; D is unclear. The CDR3 loop spans 15 amino acids. Trimming cost V 7 bases and J 0 bases, with 13 bases left between them. Per the germline V gene, CDR1 is SNHLY and CDR2 is FYNNEI. This CDR3 reads CASTSNAPSYNEQFF. CDR3 nucleotide sequence: TGTGCCAGCACCTCTAACGCCCCCTCCTACAATGAGCAGTTCTTC.

This clonotype occurred many times. The J gene is TRBJ2-1, the V gene TRBV5-7; 7 bases align to TRBD2. TRBV5-7 carries the ORF label, with uncertain function. The CDR3 loop spans 15 amino acids. V shed 4 bases and J 7 bases; nucleotides not matched to a gene: 11. The DNA of the CDR3 is TGTGCCAGCAGCATACGGGAGGATGGGCAAAATGAGCAGTTCTTC. Its protein is CASSIREDGQNEQFF.

The rearrangement uses TRBV19 and TRBJ2-1; D may be TRBD1 or TRBD2 (5 bases each). CDR1 LNHDA and CDR2 SQIVND come from the germline V gene (reference sequence). Trimming stripped 3 bases from V and 6 bases from J, with 15 bases between. The CDR3 runs to 15 residues. This chain's CDR3 is CASSILGPLLNEQFF. CDR3 DNA: TGTGCCAGTAGTATCCTGGGACCACTACTCAATGAGCAGTTCTTC. Complete variable domain (other parts from reference TRBV19 and TRBJ2-1): DGGITQSPKYLFRKEGQNVTLSCEQNLNHDAMYWYRQDPGQGLRLIYYSQIVNDFQKGDIAEGYSVSREKKESFPLTVTSAQKNPTAFYLCASSILGPLLNEQFFGPGTRLTVL.

The sample holds many counts of this clonotype. The chain carries TRBV20-1 and TRBJ1-5; 9 bases fit TRBD1. In germline, CDR1 is DFQATT, CDR2 SNEGSKA (reference sequence). V lost 0 bases, J lost 3 bases, and 3 bases stayed unmatched. The CDR3 consists of 15 residues. CDR3 DNA: TGCAGTGCTAGAGATTGGACAGGGGACAATCAGCCCCAGCATTTT. Translated, it gives CSARDWTGDNQPQHF.